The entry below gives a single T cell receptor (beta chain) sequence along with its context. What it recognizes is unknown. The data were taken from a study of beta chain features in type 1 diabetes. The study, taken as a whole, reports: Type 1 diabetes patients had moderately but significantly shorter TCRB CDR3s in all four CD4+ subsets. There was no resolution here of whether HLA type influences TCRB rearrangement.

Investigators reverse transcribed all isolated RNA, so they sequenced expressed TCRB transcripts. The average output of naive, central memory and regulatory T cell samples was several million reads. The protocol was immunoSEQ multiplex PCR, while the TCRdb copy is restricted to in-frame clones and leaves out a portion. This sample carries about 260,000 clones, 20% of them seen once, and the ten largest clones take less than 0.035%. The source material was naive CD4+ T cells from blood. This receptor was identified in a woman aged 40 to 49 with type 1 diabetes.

In DNA, the CDR3 is TGTGCCAGCAGGGAAACAGAGAACACTGAAGCTTTCTTT. It translates to CASRETENTEAFF. The chain employs TRBV7-9 and TRBJ1-1; no reliable D call. Trimming removed 6 bases at V and 1 base at J, with 9 bases between. The germline V gene has CDR1 SEHNR and CDR2 FQNEAQ (reference sequence). The CDR3 spans 13 residues. The full variable domain, completed using reference TRBV7-9 and TRBJ1-1, is DTGVSQNPRHKITKRGQNVTFRCDPISEHNRLYWYRQTLGQGPEFLTYFQNEAQLEKSRLLSDRFSAERPKGSFSTLEIQRTEQGDSAMYLCASRETENTEAFFGQGTRLTVV.